This T cell receptor beta chain came from a study of patients and donors after allogeneic stem cell transplantation. The CDR3 covers 16 residues. After removal of 6 bases from V and 8 bases from J, the junction contained 9 bases not matched to a gene. Germline CDR1 reads MDHEN; CDR2 reads SYDVKM. TCRdb used MiXCR to reprocess the RT-PCR reads, holding one entry per CDR3 protein. The repertoire holds 200,000 to 250,000 distinct CDR3 sequences, with roughly 14% as singletons. Specimen: blood, either unsorted or a sorted T cell fraction (not recorded which). The receptor was isolated from a human donor who was either an allogeneic HSCT recipient or a stem cell or donor lymphocyte infusion donor (not recorded which). It is not recorded whose cells these are; they may come from a transplant donor. The rearrangement links TRBV28 to TRBJ2-1, with TRBD2 identical over 14 bases. The CDR3: CASSQTGLAGVYEQFF. The CDR3, as DNA: TGTGCCAGCAGCCAAACGGGACTAGCGGGAGTTTATGAGCAGTTCTTC.